What follows is one T cell receptor (beta chain) and its context. The entry originates in a study of blood T cell repertoires in COVID-19. Study as a whole: Samples taken during acute and convalescent COVID-19 were collected in the United States, Italy and Spain. From T cells, B-cell-depleted T cells, or PBMCs came the material, which was cDNA or gDNA.

Authors' processing steps: By means of reference gene primer amplification, nucleated cell counts were estimated. Libraries were prepared by immunoSEQ multiplex PCR; TCRdb keeps only in-frame clonotypes and omits some of them. The V and J calls and the clone size are those of that table, but D and trimming were determined from the DNA. The profile shows roughly 39,000 clones, about 90% of them singletons. The CDR3 extends over 13 amino acids. The germline V and J ends were trimmed by 7 bases and 4 bases, with 13 bases remaining between them. From germline, CDR1 is LNHDA and CDR2 SQIVND (reference sequence).

Sequencing input: peripheral blood. The rearrangement links TRBV19 to TRBJ1-2; no firm D call. The TCR sequence derives from an elderly woman with active COVID-19. CDR3 protein: CASKDRGSYGYTF. CDR3 DNA sequence: TGTGCCAGTAAAGATCGAGGGAGCTATGGCTACACCTTC.